This T cell receptor beta chain was captured in a study of CD8+ T cells in alopecia areata. The wider study: Patients in the treated group were given tofacitinib by mouth, 5 to 10 mg twice a day. Whole-study results and caveats: TCRs were shared less clearly across patients than in mice, possibly for HLA-related reasons. Elevated clonality characterized lesional scalp relative to normal scalp, particularly in alopecia totalis/universalis.

RNA was extracted and reverse transcribed into cDNA as the sequencing template. This table comes from immunoSEQ multiplex PCR, and its TCRdb copy is limited to in-frame clones, with some not included. Of about 130,000 clones listed, about 57% are singletons. Note on this clone: What it recognizes is unknown.

CDR1 is LGHNA, CDR2 YSLEER, per germline. The V gene lost 0 bases and the J gene lost 4 bases, with 15 bases spanning the gap. CDR3 length: 16 residues. The input for sequencing was CD4+ T cells sorted from blood, taken at week 0. This TCR was recovered from a human donor with alopecia areata. This chain uses TRBV4-3 with TRBJ1-2; a possible D gene is TRBD1 (5 bases). The CDR3 coding sequence is TGCGCCAGCAGCCAAGAGACAGAAGGGTTAAGCTATGGCTACACCTTC. It specifies CASSQETEGLSYGYTF.